Presented here are 5 T cell receptor beta chains from one specimen sequenced in a study of T cells of healthy individuals. TCRdb re-called the 5' RACE reads with MiXCR, one entry per CDR3 protein. The sample shows around 79,000 distinct CDR3 sequences, roughly 5% of them seen only once. These receptors originate from a female donor in good health.

This clonotype showed up many times. The genes are TRBV7-3 and TRBJ1-1, with D possibly TRBD1 on 5 matching bases. Between the trimmed V and J ends, which lost 8 bases and 1 base, there was a span of 11 bases. The CDR3 loop spans 13 amino acids. The germline V gene has CDR1 SGHTA and CDR2 FQGTGA. CDR3 loop: CASSTGANTEAFF. Written as DNA, the CDR3 is TGTGCCAGCTCTACAGGCGCGAACACTGAAGCTTTCTTT. Filled out from reference TRBV7-3 and TRBJ1-1, the complete variable domain reads GAGVSQTPSNKVTEKGKYVELRCDPISGHTALYWYRQSLGQGPEFLIYFQGTGAADDSGLPNDRFFAVRPEGSVSTLKIQRTERGDSAVYLCASSTGANTEAFFGQGTRLTVV.

This clonotype has more than one count but fewer than ten. The chain joins TRBV7-2 to TRBJ2-7; D not resolved. CDR3 size: 10 residues. V shed 2 bases and J shed 4 bases, with 0 bases lying between them. The V gene's germline CDR1 is SGHTA and CDR2 FQGNSA. The CDR3 coding sequence is TGTGCCAGCAGCTTATACGAGCAGTACTTC. Protein: CASSLYEQYF.

Only a few counts were recorded for this clonotype. V is TRBV19 and J is TRBJ1-5, with D unresolved. There are 17 residues in the CDR3. CDR1 and CDR2 from the germline V gene are LNHDA and SQIVND (reference sequence). Trimming took off 3 bases at V and 2 bases at J, with 17 bases between the two ends. CDR3 loop: CASSITRSPYGNQPQHF. The CDR3 DNA reads TGTGCCAGTAGTATTACGAGATCTCCGTATGGCAATCAGCCCCAGCATTTT.

This clonotype came up a few times. The chain is built from TRBV4-2 and TRBJ1-2, with 7 bases matching TRBD1. J was trimmed by 5 bases and V by 1 base; bases with no gene match: 7. CDR1 and CDR2 (germline): LGHNA, YNFKEQ. This CDR3 has 15 amino acids. DNA of the CDR3: TGTGCCAGCAGCCAAGGGGCCGGGACAGCATATGGCTACACCTTC. Protein sequence: CASSQGAGTAYGYTF.

This clonotype was recorded at least ten times. The gene calls are TRBV6-1 and TRBJ2-1; D gene uncertain. The CDR3 length is 13 residues. Germline CDR1 reads MNHNS; CDR2 reads SASEGT. The V end lost 6 bases, the J end lost 6 bases, and 12 bases lay between the germline ends. The DNA of the CDR3 is TGTGCCAGCAGCACAATCATGGGCAATGAGCAGTTCTTC. Protein product: CASSTIMGNEQFF.